The clone carrying this TCR beta chain was seen only a few times. Repertoires were generated with immunoSEQ multiplex PCR, while TCRdb's copy carries only in-frame clones and drops some. Here the sample spans more than 2,000 clones, 24% being singletons. The entry originates in a study of tumour-infiltrating T cells in Burkitt lymphoma. On the study more broadly: The Burkitt lymphoma cohort spanned all epidemiological subtypes. Survival, overall and progression-free, tracked with productive clonality.

Germline loops: CDR1 SGHRS, CDR2 YFSETQ. There are 15 residues in the CDR3. The V end was cut by 0 bases, the J end by 9 bases, with 18 bases between. The V call is TRBV5-1, the J call TRBJ1-1; TRBD1 might be the D (5 bases). This receptor was obtained from a human donor with relapsed Burkitt lymphoma. Some clones in this sample may be carry-over from other donors' samples. Input material: tumor tissue from a relapse. The CDR3 coding sequence is TGCGCCAGCAGCTTGGAAGCAGGGAGGCAGCCGAAAGCTTTCTTT. Protein product: CASSLEAGRQPKAFF.